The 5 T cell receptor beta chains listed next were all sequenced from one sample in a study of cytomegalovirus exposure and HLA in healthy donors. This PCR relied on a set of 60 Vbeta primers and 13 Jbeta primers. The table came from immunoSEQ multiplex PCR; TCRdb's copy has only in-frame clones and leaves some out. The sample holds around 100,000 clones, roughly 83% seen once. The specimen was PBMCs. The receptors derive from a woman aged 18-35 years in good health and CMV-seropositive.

CDR3 sequence (DNA): TGTGCCAGCAGCTTACAGGGGTGGAGCAATCAGCCCCAGCATTTT. This codes for CASSLQGWSNQPQHF. The chain joins TRBV28 to TRBJ1-5; 7 nucleotides agree with TRBD1. V trimming: 6 bases; J trimming: 1 base; junction bases outside the gene matches: 6. This CDR3 has 15 amino acids. Germline CDR1 reads MDHEN; CDR2 reads SYDVKM.

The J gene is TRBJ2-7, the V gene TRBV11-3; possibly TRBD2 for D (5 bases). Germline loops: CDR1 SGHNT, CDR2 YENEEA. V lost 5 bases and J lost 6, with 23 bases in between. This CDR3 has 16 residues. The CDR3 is CASSQRGGWIGSEQYF. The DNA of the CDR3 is TGTGCCAGCAGCCAGCGTGGCGGGTGGATCGGTAGCGAGCAGTACTTC.

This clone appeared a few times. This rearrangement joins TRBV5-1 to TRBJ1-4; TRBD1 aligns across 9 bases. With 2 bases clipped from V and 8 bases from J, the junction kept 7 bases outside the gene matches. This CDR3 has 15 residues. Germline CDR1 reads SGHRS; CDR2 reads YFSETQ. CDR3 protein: CASSFRTGAREKLFF. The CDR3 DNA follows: TGCGCCAGCAGCTTTCGGACAGGGGCGAGAGAAAAACTGTTTTTT.

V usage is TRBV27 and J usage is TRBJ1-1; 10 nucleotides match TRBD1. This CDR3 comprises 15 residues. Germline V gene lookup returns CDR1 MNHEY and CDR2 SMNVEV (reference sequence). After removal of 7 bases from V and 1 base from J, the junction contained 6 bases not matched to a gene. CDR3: CASKNGDRGNTEAFF. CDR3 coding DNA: TGTGCCAGCAAAAACGGGGACAGGGGGAACACTGAAGCTTTCTTT.

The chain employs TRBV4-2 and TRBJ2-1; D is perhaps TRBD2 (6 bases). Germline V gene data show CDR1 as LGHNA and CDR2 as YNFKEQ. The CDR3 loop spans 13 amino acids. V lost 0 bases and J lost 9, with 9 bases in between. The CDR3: CASSQDWGVEQFF. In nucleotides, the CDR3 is TGTGCCAGCAGCCAAGATTGGGGGGTTGAGCAGTTCTTC.